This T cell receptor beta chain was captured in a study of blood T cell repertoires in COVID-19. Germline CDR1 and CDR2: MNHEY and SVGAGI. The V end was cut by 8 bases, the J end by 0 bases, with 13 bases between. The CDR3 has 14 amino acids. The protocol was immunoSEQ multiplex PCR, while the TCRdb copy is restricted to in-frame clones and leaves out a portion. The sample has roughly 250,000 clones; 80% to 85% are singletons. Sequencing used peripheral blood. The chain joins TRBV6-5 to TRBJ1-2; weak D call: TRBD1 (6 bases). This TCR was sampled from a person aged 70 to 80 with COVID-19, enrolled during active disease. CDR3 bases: TGTGCCAGCCTGGAGGACAGACCTAACTATGGCTACACCTTC. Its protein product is CASLEDRPNYGYTF.